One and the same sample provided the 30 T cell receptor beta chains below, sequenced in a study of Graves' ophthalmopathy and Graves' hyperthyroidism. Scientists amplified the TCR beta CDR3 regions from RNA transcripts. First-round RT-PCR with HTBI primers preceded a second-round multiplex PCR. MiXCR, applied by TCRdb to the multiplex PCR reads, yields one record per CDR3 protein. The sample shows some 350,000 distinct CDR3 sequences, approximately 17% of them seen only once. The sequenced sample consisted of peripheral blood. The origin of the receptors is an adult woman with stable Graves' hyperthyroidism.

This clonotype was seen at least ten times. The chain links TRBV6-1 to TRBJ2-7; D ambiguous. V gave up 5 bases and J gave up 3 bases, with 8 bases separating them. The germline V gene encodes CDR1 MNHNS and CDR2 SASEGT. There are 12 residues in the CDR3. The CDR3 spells CASSPLDYEQYF. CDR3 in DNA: TGTGCCAGCAGTCCCCTCGACTACGAGCAGTACTTC.

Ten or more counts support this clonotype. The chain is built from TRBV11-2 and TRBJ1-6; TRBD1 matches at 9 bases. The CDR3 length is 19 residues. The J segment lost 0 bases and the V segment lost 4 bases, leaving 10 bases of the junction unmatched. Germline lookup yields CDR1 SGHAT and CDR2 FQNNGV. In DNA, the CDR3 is TGTGCCAGCAGCTGGGACAGGGAGAGGAGGAGCTCCTATAATTCACCCCTCCACTTT. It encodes CASSWDRERRSSYNSPLHF. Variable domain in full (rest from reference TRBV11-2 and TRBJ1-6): EAGVAQSPRYKIIEKRQSVAFWCNPISGHATLYWYQQILGQGPKLLIQFQNNGVVDDSQLPKDRFSAERLKGVDSTLKIQPAKLEDSAVYLCASSWDRERRSSYNSPLHFGNGTRLTVT.

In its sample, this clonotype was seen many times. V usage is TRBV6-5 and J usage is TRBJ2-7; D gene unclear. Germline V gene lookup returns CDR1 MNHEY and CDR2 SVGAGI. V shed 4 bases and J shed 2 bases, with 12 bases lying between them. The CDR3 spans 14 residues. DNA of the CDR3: TGTGCCAGCAGTTCCCGGGCAGGCACCTACGAGCAGTACTTC. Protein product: CASSSRAGTYEQYF.

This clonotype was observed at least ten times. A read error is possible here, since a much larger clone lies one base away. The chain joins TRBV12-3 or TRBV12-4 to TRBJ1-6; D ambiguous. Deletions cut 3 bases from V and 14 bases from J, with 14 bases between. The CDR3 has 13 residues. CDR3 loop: CASSFLADSSLHF. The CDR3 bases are TGTGCCAGCAGTTTCTTGGCGGACTCATCCCTCCACTTT.

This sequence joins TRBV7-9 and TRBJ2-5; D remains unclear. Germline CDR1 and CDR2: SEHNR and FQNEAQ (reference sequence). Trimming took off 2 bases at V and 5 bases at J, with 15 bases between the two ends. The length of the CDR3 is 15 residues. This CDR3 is CASSLLLVGRETQYF. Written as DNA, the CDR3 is TGTGCCAGCAGCTTACTGCTAGTTGGTCGGGAGACCCAGTACTTC. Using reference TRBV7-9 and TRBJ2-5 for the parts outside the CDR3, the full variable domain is DTGVSQNPRHKITKRGQNVTFRCDPISEHNRLYWYRQTLGQGPEFLTYFQNEAQLEKSRLLSDRFSAERPKGSFSTLEIQRTEQGDSAMYLCASSLLLVGRETQYFGPGTRLLVL.

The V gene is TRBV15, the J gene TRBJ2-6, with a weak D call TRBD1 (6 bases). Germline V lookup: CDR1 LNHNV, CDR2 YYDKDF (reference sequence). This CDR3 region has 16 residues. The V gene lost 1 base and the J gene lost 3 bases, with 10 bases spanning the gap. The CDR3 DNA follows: TGTGCCACCAGCAGAGCCCGACAGGTTGGGGCCAACGTCCTGACTTTC. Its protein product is CATSRARQVGANVLTF.

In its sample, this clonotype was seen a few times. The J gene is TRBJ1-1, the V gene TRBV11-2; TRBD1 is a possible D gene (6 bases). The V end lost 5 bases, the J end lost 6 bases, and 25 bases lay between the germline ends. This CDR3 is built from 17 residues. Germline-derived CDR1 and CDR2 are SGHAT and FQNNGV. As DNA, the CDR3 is TGTGCCAGCAGCCCACTACCCAGGGGTTCCAGGTTCGCTGAAGCTTTCTTT. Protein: CASSPLPRGSRFAEAFF.

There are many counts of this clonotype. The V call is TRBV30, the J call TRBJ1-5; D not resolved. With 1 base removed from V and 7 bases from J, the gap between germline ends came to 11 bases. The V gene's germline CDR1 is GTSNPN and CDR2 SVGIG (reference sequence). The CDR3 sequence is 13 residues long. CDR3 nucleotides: TGTGCCTGGAGTGAGAGGACGGGGCAGCCCCAGCATTTT. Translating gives CAWSERTGQPQHF.

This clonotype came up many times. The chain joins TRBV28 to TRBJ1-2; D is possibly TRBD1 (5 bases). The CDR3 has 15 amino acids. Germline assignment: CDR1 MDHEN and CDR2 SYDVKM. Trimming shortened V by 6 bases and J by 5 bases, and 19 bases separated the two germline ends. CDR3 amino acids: CASSQDTGGLYGYTF. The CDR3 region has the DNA TGTGCCAGCAGCCAGGACACTGGAGGGCTGTATGGCTACACCTTC.

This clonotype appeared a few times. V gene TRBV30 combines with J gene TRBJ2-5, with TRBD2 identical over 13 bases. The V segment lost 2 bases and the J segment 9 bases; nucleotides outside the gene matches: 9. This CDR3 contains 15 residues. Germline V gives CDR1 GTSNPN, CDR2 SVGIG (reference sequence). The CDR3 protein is CAWSSGTSGAMAQYF. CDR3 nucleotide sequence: TGTGCCTGGAGTTCCGGGACTAGCGGGGCCATGGCCCAGTACTTC.

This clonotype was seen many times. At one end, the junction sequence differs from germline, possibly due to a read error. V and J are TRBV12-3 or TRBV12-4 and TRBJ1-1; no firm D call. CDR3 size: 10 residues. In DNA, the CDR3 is TGTGCCAGCAGTCGAAAACAGTACTTATTT. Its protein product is CASSRKQYLF.

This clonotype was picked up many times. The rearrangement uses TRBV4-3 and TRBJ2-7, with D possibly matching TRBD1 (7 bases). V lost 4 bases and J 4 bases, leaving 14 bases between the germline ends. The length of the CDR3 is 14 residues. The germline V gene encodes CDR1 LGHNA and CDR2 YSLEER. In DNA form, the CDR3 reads TGCGCCAGCAGCCCGGCAGGGGGGAAGTACGAGCAGTACTTC. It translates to CASSPAGGKYEQYF.

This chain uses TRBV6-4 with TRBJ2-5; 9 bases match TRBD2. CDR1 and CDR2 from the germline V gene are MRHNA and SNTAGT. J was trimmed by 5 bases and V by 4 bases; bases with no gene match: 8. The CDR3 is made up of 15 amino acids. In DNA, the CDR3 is TGTGCCAGCAGTGCCTGGACTAGCGAGGCGGAGACCCAGTACTTC. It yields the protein CASSAWTSEAETQYF.

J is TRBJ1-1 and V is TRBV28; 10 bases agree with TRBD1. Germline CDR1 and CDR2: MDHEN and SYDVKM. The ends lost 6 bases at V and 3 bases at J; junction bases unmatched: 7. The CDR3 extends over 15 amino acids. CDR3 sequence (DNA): TGTGCCAGCAGCTTGACAGGGGGCCCGGACACTGAAGCTTTCTTT. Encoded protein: CASSLTGGPDTEAFF.

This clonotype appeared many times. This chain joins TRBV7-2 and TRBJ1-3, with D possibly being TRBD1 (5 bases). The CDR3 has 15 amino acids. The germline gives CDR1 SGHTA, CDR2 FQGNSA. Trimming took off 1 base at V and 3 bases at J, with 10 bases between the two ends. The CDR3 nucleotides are TGTGCCAGCAGCTTAGTGGTTGGGGGTGGAAACACCATATATTTT. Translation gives CASSLVVGGGNTIYF.

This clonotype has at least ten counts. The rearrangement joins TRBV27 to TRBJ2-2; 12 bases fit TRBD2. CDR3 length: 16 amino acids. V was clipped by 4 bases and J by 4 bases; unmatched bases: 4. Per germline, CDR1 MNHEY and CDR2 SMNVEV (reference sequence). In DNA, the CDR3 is TGTGCCAGCAGTTATCTAGCGGGAGGGGTCACCGGGGAGCTGTTTTTT. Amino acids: CASSYLAGGVTGELFF.

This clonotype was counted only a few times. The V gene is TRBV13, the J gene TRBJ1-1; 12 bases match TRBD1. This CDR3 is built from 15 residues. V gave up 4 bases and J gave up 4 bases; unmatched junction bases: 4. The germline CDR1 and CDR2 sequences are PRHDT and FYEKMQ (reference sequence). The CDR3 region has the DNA TGTGCCAGCAGCTCCTTGGGACAGGGGGCCACTGAAGCTTTCTTT. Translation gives CASSSLGQGATEAFF.

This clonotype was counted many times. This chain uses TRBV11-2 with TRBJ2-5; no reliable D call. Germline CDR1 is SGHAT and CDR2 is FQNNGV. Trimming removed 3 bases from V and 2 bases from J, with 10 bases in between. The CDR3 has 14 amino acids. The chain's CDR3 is CASSFGPVQETQYF. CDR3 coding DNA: TGTGCCAGCAGCTTCGGGCCAGTTCAAGAGACCCAGTACTTC.

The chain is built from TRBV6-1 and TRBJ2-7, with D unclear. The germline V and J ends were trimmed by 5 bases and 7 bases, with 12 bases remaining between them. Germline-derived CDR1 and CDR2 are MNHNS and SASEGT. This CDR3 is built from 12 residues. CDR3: CASSPHSGEQYF. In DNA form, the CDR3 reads TGTGCCAGCAGTCCCCACTCCGGGGAGCAGTACTTC.

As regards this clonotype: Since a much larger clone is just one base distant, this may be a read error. This CDR3 reads CPSSHKGGFEAFF. The CDR3 DNA follows: TGCCCCAGCAGCCATAAAGGGGGATTTGAAGCTTTCTTT. The V and J genes are TRBV4-1 and TRBJ1-1, with D possibly matching TRBD1 (6 bases). CDR3 length: 13 amino acids. The germline V gene encodes CDR1 MGHRA and CDR2 YSYEKL.

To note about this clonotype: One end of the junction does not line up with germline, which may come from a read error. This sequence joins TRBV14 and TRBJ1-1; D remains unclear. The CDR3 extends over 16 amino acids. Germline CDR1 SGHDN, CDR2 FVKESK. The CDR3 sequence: CASSHQLLTQNTESFF. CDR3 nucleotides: TGTGCCAGCAGCCATCAACTTCTAACACAGAACACTGAATCTTTCTTT.

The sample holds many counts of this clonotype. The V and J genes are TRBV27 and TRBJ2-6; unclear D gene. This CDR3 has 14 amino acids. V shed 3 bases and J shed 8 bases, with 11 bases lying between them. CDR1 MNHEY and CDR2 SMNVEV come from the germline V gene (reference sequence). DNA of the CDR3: TGTGCCAGCAGTTTCAGTTTGGGAACCAACGTCCTGACTTTC. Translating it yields CASSFSLGTNVLTF.

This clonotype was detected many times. The CDR3 DNA follows: TGTGCCAGCAGTGGCGGCAGGGGGTCTTACGAGCAGTACTTC. It translates to CASSGGRGSYEQYF. This chain links TRBV12-3 or TRBV12-4 with TRBJ2-7; 7 positions agree with TRBD1. The CDR3 runs to 14 residues. V was clipped by 5 bases and J by 4 bases; unmatched bases: 8.

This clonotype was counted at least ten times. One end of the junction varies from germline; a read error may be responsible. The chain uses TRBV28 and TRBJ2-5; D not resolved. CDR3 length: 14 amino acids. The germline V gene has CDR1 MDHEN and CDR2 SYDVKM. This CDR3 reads CASSIPPNQEAQYF. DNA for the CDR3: TGTGCCAGCAGTATCCCACCAAACCAAGAGGCCCAGTACTTC.

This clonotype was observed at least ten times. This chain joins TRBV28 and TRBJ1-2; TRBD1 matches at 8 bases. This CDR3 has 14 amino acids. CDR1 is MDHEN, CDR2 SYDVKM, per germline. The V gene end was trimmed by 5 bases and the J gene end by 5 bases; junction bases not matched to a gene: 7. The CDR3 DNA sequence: TGTGCCAGCAGTCTACAGGGGGACCTATATGGCTACACCTTC. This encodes CASSLQGDLYGYTF.

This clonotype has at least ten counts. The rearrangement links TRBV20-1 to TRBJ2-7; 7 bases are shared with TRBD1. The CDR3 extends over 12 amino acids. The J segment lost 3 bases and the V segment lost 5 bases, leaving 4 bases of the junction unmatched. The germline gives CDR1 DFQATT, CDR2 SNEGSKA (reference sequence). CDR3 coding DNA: TGCAGTGCTCGGGACAGCAACTACGAGCAGTACTTC. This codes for CSARDSNYEQYF.

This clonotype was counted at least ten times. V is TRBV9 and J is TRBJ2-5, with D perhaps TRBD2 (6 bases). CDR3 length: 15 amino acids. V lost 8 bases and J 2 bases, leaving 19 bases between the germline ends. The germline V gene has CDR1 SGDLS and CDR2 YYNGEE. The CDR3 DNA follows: TGTGCCAGGGGACTGACAGATATACTTCAAGAGACCCAGTACTTC. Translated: CARGLTDILQETQYF.

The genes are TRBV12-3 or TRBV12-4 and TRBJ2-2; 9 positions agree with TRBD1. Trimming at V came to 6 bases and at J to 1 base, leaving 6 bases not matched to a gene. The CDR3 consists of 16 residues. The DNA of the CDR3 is TGTGCCAGCAGCCCCCCGGACAGGGGGAACACCGGGGAGCTGTTTTTT. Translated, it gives CASSPPDRGNTGELFF.

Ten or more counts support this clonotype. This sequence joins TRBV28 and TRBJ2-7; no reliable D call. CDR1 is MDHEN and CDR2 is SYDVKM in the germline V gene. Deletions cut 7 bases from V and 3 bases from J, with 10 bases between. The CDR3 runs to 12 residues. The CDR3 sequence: CASKGLGYEQYF. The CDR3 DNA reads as TGTGCCAGCAAAGGGTTGGGCTACGAGCAGTACTTC.

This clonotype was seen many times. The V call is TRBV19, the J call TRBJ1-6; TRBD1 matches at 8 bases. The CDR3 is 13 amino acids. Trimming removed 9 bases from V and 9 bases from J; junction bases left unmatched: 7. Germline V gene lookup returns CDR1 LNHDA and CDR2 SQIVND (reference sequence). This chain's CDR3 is CASQTGAGSPLHF. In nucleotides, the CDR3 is TGTGCCAGCCAGACAGGGGCAGGTTCACCCCTCCACTTT.